This T cell receptor (beta chain) comes out of a study of T cells in localized non-small cell lung cancer. The study's findings and limits: Heterogeneity remains possible, as sequencing covered one tumor region only. Elevated blood T cell density was associated with longer overall survival. The study found T cell clonality highest in uninvolved adjacent lung, above tumor.

V lost 0 bases to trimming and J lost 0 bases, with 9 bases between them. Germline V gene data show CDR1 as SGHNT and CDR2 as YYREEE (reference sequence). The CDR3 consists of 15 residues. This clone showed up just once. No antigen is known for it. Profiling relied on immunoSEQ multiplex PCR, and the TCRdb table lists in-frame clones only, not all of them. The data hold around 54,000 clones, with around 86% observed a single time. The chain employs TRBV5-4 and TRBJ1-1, with unresolved D. This TCR was recovered from a male donor older than 55 with stage III squamous cell lung carcinoma. Here the sequenced sample was peripheral blood, taken before any cancer treatment. This CDR3 reads CASSLGHPVNTEAFF. The CDR3 DNA reads TGTGCCAGCAGCTTGGGACACCCCGTGAACACTGAAGCTTTCTTT.